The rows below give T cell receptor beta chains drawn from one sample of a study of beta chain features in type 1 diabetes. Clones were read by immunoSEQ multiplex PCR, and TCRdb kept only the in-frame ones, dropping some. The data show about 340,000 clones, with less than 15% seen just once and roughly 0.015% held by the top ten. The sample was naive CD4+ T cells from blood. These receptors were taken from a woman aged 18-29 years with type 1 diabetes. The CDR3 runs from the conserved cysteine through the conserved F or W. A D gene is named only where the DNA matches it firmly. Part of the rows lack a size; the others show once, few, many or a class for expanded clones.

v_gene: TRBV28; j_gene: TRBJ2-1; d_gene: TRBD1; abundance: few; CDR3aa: CASRQGDNLYNEQFF; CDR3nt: TGTGCCAGCAGACAGGGGGACAACCTCTACAATGAGCAGTTCTTC
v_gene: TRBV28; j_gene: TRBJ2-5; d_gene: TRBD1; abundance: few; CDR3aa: CASTLNRYRGRETQYF; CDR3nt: TGTGCCAGCACTTTAAATCGATACAGGGGGAGGGAGACCCAGTACTTC
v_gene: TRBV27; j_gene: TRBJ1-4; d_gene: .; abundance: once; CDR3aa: CASSLGGLGNEKLFF; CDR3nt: TGTGCCAGCAGTTTAGGGGGGTTGGGTAATGAAAAACTGTTTTTT
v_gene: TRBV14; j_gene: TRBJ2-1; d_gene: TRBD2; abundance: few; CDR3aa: CASSQGLAANTMKQFF; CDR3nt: TGTGCCAGCAGCCAAGGACTAGCGGCGAATACAATGAAGCAGTTCTTC
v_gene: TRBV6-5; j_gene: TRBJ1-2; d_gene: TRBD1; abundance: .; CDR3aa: CASSGTGSGYTF; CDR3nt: TGTGCCAGCAGCGGGACAGGGAGTGGCTACACCTTC
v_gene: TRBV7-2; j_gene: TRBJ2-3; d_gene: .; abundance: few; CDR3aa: CASSPYFTADTQYF; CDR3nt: TGTGCCAGCAGCCCTTACTTCACGGCAGATACGCAGTATTTT
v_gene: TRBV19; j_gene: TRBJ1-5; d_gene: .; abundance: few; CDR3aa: CASSMGSGNQPQHF; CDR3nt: TGTGCCAGTAGTATGGGTTCGGGAAATCAGCCCCAGCATTTT
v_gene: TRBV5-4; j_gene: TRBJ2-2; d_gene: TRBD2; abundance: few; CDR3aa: CASSLVLAPANTGELFF; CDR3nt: TGTGCCAGCAGCTTGGTACTAGCGCCGGCGAACACCGGGGAGCTGTTTTTT
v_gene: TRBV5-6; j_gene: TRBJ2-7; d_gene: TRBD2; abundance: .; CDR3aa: CASSFRAPRLASAYEQYF; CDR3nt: TGTGCCAGCAGCTTTCGGGCCCCCCGACTAGCGTCAGCCTACGAGCAGTACTTC
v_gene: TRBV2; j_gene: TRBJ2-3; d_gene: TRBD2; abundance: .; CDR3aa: CASSVSGTSTDTQYF; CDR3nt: TGTGCCAGCAGTGTCAGCGGGACTAGCACAGATACGCAGTATTTT
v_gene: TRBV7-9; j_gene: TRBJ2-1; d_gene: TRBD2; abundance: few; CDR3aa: CASSLPDPSGRAYNEQFF; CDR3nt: TGTGCCAGCAGCTTACCGGACCCTAGCGGGAGGGCCTACAATGAGCAGTTCTTC
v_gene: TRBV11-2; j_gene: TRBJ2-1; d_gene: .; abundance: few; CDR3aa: CASSLEAQQKQFF; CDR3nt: TGTGCCAGCAGCTTAGAGGCTCAACAGAAGCAGTTCTTC
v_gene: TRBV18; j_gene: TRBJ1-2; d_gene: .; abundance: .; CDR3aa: CASSPQGYYGYTF; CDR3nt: TGTGCCAGCTCACCTCAGGGGTACTATGGCTACACCTTC
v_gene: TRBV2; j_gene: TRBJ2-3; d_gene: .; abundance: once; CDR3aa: CASSEGALYTDTQYF; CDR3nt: TGTGCCAGCAGTGAAGGGGCACTTTACACAGATACGCAGTATTTT
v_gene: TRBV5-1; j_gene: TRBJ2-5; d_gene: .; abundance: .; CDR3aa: CASSLARDPRYETQYF; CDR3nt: TGCGCCAGCAGCCTCGCGCGGGACCCCCGGTATGAGACCCAGTACTTC
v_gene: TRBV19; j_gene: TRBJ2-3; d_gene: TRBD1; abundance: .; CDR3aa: CASSIRDSSTDTQYF; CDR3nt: TGTGCCAGTAGTATTCGGGACAGTAGCACAGATACGCAGTATTTT
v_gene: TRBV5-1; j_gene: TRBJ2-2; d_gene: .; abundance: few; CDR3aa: CASSYQETGELFF; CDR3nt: TGCGCCAGCAGCTACCAAGAGACCGGGGAGCTGTTTTTT
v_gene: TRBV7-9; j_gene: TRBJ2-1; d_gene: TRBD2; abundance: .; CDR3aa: CASRNKRGSPNEQFF; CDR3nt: TGTGCCAGCAGGAATAAGCGGGGAAGTCCAAATGAGCAGTTCTTC
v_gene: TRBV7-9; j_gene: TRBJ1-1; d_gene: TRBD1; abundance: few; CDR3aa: CASSLEGQDFWMNTEAFF; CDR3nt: TGTGCCAGCAGCTTAGAGGGACAGGATTTTTGGATGAACACTGAAGCTTTCTTT
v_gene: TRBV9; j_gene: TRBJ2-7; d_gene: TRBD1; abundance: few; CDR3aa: CASSQGQGSFHEQYF; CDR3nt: TGTGCCAGCAGCCAAGGACAGGGGAGTTTCCACGAGCAGTACTTC
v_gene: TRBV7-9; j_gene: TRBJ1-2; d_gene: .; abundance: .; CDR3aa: CASSLGGHNYGYTF; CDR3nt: TGTGCCAGCAGCTTAGGGGGCCACAACTATGGCTACACCTTC
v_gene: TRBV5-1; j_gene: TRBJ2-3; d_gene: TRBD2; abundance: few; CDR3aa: CASSQREGHPDTQYF; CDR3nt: TGCGCCAGCAGTCAGCGGGAGGGCCACCCAGATACGCAGTATTTT
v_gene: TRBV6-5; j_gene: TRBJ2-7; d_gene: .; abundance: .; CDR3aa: CASSRKLASEQYF; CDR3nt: TGTGCCAGCAGTCGAAAGCTAGCCTCCGAGCAGTACTTC
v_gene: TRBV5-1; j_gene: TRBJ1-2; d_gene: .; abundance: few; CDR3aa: CASSRYELYGYTF; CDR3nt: TGCGCCAGCAGCCGGTACGAACTCTATGGCTACACCTTC
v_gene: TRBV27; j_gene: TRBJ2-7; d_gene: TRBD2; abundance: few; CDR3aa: CASSSGTSGRSYEQYF; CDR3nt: TGTGCCAGCAGTTCCGGGACTAGCGGGAGGTCCTACGAGCAGTACTTC
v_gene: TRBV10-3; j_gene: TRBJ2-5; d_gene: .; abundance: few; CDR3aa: CAISGGVIHQETQYF; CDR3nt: TGTGCCATCAGTGGCGGAGTAATCCACCAAGAGACCCAGTACTTC
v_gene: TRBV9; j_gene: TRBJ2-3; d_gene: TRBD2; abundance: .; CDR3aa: CASSVGVSRDGRADTQYF; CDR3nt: TGTGCCAGCAGCGTAGGTGTTTCGCGGGATGGGAGGGCAGATACGCAGTATTTT
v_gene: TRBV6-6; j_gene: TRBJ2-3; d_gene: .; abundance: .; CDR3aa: CASSPGATEGADTQYF; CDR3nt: TGTGCCAGCTCCCCCGGGGCGACCGAGGGGGCAGATACGCAGTATTTT
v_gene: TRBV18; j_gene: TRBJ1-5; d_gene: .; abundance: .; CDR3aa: CASSPPNRGNQPQHF; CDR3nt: TGTGCCAGCTCACCACCGAACAGAGGCAATCAGCCCCAGCATTTT
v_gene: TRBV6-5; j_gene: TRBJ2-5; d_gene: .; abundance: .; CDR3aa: CASYSETQYF; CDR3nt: TGTGCCAGCTACTCCGAGACCCAGTACTTC
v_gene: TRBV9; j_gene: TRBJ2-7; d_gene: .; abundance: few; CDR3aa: CASSESPGSGYEQYF; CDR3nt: TGTGCCAGCAGCGAGTCCCCGGGGTCGGGCTACGAGCAGTACTTC
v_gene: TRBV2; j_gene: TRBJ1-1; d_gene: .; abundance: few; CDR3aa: CASSELLDSSMNTEAFF; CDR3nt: TGTGCCAGCAGTGAACTCTTGGACAGTTCAATGAACACTGAAGCTTTCTTT
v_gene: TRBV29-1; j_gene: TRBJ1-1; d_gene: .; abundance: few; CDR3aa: CSVENRMNTEAFF; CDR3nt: TGCAGCGTTGAAAACAGGATGAACACTGAAGCTTTCTTT
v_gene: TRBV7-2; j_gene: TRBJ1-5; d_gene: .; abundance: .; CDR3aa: CASSPQTSGQPQHF; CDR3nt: TGTGCCAGCAGCCCCCAGACTAGCGGGCAGCCCCAGCATTTT